This entry features one TCR beta chain sequence. The antigen this receptor binds is unknown. No base-level quality is on record; no much larger clone is a single base apart. Reading from cysteine to phenylalanine, the CDR3 counts 18 amino acids. Of the read, only the CDR3 DNA is kept; its 54 bases are in frame from base 1. This record comes from a study of a mutant IDH1 vaccine in newly diagnosed glioma (dated by TCRdb to the early 2020s). With respect to the entire study: Vaccination began 4-6 weeks after radiotherapy alone, or alongside temozolomide cycles in the chemotherapy-containing groups. The approximately 29 treated patients were about 60% male and about 38% female, with a mean age of approximately 40 years. Prior to enrollment, patients had been given standard therapy consisting of radiotherapy alone, temozolomide alone, or radiochemotherapy with temozolomide, with the combination given to most patients. The week-35 safety follow-up took place at visit V12, and the week-47 end of study took place at visit V13. Peripheral blood was collected at six visits: V03 (baseline), V05, V07, V10, V12 and V13. For exploratory analyses, longitudinal TCRB deep sequencing was carried out in about 25 treated patients wherever samples were available.

Interpreted using the paper, the time point label stands for: week 35, safety follow-up. Each vaccine dose was 300 ug of a 20-mer mutant IDH1 peptide in Montanide, given subcutaneously with topical imiquimod. Across visits V03 through V10, patients got a total of eight vaccinations, given in weeks 1, 3, 5, 7, 11, 15, 19 and 23. Newly diagnosed WHO grade 3 or 4 IDH1-mutant astrocytomas showing loss of nuclear ATRX were present in the donors. The samples were drawn from NOA16, a multicentre, single-arm, open-label phase I trial in Germany that tested a mutant IDH1 peptide vaccine in humans for the first time. Genomic DNA for TCRB sequencing was extracted from EDTA blood using the DNeasy Blood and Tissue Kit. The receptor library was made with the immunoSEQ multiplex PCR assay. Rearranged TCR beta chain sequences were amplified using the hsTCRB Kit according to the manufacturer's protocol. An Illumina MiSeq was used to sequence the TCRB libraries. The study's own analysis went as follows. Demultiplexing, trimming and gene mapping were performed with the kit vendor's proprietary platform. Drawn from immuneACCESS, this table holds only the in-frame rearrangements with V and J called that TCRdb kept. Clones are partly lost; checked studies trace under half to an unresolved V gene and leave the rest unexplained. The V and J calls and clone size come from that table; D and trimming were worked out from the DNA. Recorded for this sample are around 69,000 clones; 85% to 90% of them occurred a single time. The top ten clones comprise approximately 2% of the sample.

General conclusions and limits of the study: PBMC samples for TCRB deep sequencing were selected based on availability. Immune responses induced by the vaccine were seen in over 80% of patients across multiple MHC alleles. Changes in the top peripheral T cell clonotypes picked up by TCRB sequencing did not appear to be linked to pseudoprogression. According to the authors, sample limitations meant that analyses of patient blood samples could not be reproduced.

The sequenced sample was PBMCs, obtained from a glioma patient whose treatment included an IDH1 peptide vaccine. The source is a young man with glioma. The V gene is TRBV21-1 and the J gene is TRBJ2-1. TRBV21-1 is a known pseudogene. CDR3 loop: CASSKVPLTGALYNEQFF. The sequenced DNA: TGTGCCAGCAGCAAAGTACCACTCACGGGGGCTCTCTACAATGAGCAGTTCTTC.